This TCR beta chain is drawn from a study of blood T cell repertoires in COVID-19. On the study more broadly: From the United States, Italy and Spain came samples of acute and convalescent COVID-19.

Per the germline V gene, CDR1 is SGHRS and CDR2 is YFSETQ. The junction had 12 bases not matched to a gene; V was cut back by 3 bases and J by 4 bases. The CDR3 has 18 amino acids. In terms of age and location, participants ranged from about 18 to 95 years and lived in about two dozen US areas. The authors' processing: Using reference gene primer amplification, nucleated cell counts were estimated. Produced via immunoSEQ multiplex PCR; TCRdb's table is partial and in-frame only. That table is the source of V, J and clone size, and D and trimming were worked out from the DNA. The sample shows some 220,000 clones, roughly 83% of them seen only once.

This clonotype originated in a woman between 35 and 50 years old with acute COVID-19. V usage is TRBV5-1 and J usage is TRBJ2-3; 12 bases line up with TRBD2. The sample consisted of PBMCs or T cells enriched from blood (not recorded which). The CDR3 region is CASSSWTSGAAFADTQYF. The CDR3 bases are TGCGCCAGCAGCTCATGGACTAGCGGGGCCGCCTTTGCAGATACGCAGTATTTT.